The sequence of this T cell receptor (beta chain) was determined in a study of CD8 T cells in Susac syndrome. Points from the study as a whole: The study's TCR sequencing and HLA analysis covered a relatively small number of individuals, and the study acknowledged this.

The CDR3 is made up of 16 amino acids. Germline CDR1 is LGHDT and CDR2 is YNNKEL (reference sequence). V lost 1 base and J lost 1, with 10 bases in between. Turning to this clonotype: Its antigen is not identified.

TCR beta sequencing covered blood CD8+ and CD4+ T cells. Through negative isolation, CD4+ and CD8+ T cells were obtained, while TEMRA cells were enriched using FACS. Reverse transcription used roughly 0.5 to 1 ug RNA and random hexamers. The authors amplified TCR beta CDR3 across 54 Vbeta and 13 Jbeta using immunoSEQ multiplex PCR. Each CDR3 protein gets one entry after TCRdb re-called the immunoSEQ multiplex PCR reads with MiXCR. This sample has over 100,000 distinct CDR3 sequences, with 95% to 98% found just once. Sequenced: CD4+ T cells from PBMCs. The chain combines TRBV3-1 with TRBJ2-2; TRBD2 is a possible D gene (6 bases). The receptor's source is a human donor in good health. The CDR3 loop is CASSQAGRKNTGELFF. DNA of the CDR3: TGTGCCAGCAGCCAAGCCGGGAGAAAGAACACCGGGGAGCTGTTTTTT.